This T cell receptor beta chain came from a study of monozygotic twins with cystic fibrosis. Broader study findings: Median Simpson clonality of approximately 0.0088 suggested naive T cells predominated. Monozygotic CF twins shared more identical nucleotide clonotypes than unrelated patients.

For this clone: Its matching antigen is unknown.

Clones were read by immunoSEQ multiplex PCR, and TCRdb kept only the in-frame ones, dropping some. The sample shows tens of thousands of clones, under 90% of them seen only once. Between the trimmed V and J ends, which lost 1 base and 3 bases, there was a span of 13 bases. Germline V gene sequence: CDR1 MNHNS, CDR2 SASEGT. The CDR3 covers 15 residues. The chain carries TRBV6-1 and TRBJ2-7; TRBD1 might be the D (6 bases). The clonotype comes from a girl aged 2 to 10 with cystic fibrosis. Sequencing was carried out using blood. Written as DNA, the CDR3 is TGTGCCAGCAGTGAAGGGGGGACACCACTCTACGAGCAGTACTTC. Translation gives CASSEGGTPLYEQYF.